The next 20 T cell receptor beta chains were all read from a single sample in a study of T cell changes during pregnancy in multiple sclerosis. Sequenced by immunoSEQ multiplex PCR; TCRdb stores in-frame clones only, minus some. The sample includes 35,000 to 45,000 clones, about 88% seen only once; the top ten take 4.1%. The source material was CD8+ T cells from peripheral blood mononuclear cells, sampled in the first trimester of pregnancy. All receptors come from a female donor with multiple sclerosis, enrolled in a pregnancy study.

This chain uses TRBV9 with TRBJ2-7, with D uncertain. This CDR3 is built from 13 residues. Germline V gene sequence: CDR1 SGDLS, CDR2 YYNGEE. V lost 0 bases to trimming and J lost 5 bases, with 9 bases between them. The CDR3 spells CASSVGSLDEQYF. CDR3 nucleotides: TGTGCCAGCAGCGTAGGAAGCCTTGACGAGCAGTACTTC.

V gene TRBV7-9 combines with J gene TRBJ2-3; TRBD2 matches at 10 bases. The germline CDR1 and CDR2 sequences are SEHNR and FQNEAQ (reference sequence). The CDR3 loop spans 16 amino acids. The V gene end was trimmed by 3 bases and the J gene end by 3 bases; junction bases not matched to a gene: 6. The CDR3 is CASSFAAGGPTDTQYF. The CDR3 nucleotides are TGTGCCAGCAGCTTTGCAGCGGGGGGGCCAACAGATACGCAGTATTTT. The full variable domain, in which reference TRBV7-9 and TRBJ2-3 provide the parts outside the CDR3, is DTGVSQNPRHKITKRGQNVTFRCDPISEHNRLYWYRQTLGQGPEFLTYFQNEAQLEKSRLLSDRFSAERPKGSFSTLEIQRTEQGDSAMYLCASSFAAGGPTDTQYFGPGTRLTVL.

The sample holds a few counts of this clone. Here the CDR3 reads CASSFGGLLSYEQYF. CDR3 nucleotides: TGTGCCAGCAGTTTCGGGGGGCTCTTGTCCTACGAGCAGTACTTC. The chain has TRBV27 and TRBJ2-7, with D possibly matching TRBD2 (7 bases). Per germline, CDR1 MNHEY and CDR2 SMNVEV (reference sequence). Trimming pared 3 bases from V and 1 base from J, leaving 13 bases between. This CDR3 comprises 15 residues.

The chain links TRBV4-1 to TRBJ2-7, with 8 bases identical to TRBD1. Unmatched junction bases numbered 3, after V lost 3 bases and J lost 2 bases. CDR3 length: 14 amino acids. Germline CDR1 MGHRA, CDR2 YSYEKL. The CDR3 nucleotides are TGCGCCAGCAGCCAGCGACAGGGGCCCTACGAGCAGTACTTC. Protein: CASSQRQGPYEQYF.

The chain links TRBV13 to TRBJ2-7; TRBD2 aligns across 8 bases. J gave up 6 bases and V 5 bases, and 15 bases lay outside the gene matches. Germline loops: CDR1 PRHDT, CDR2 FYEKMQ (reference sequence). CDR3 size: 16 residues. The CDR3 DNA reads TGTGCCAGCAGCACCGGGGGGGCAGAGGAGAATATCGAGCAGTACTTC. Translated, it gives CASSTGGAEENIEQYF. Variable domain in full (rest from reference TRBV13 and TRBJ2-7): AAGVIQSPRHLIKEKRETATLKCYPIPRHDTVYWYQQGPGQDPQFLISFYEKMQSDKGSIPDRFSAQQFSDYHSELNMSSLELGDSALYFCASSTGGAEENIEQYFGPGTRLTVT.

V gene TRBV7-2 combines with J gene TRBJ1-2; TRBD1 is a possible D gene (5 bases). This CDR3 region has 12 residues. V lost 3 bases, J lost 6 bases, and 8 bases lay in between. Germline assignment: CDR1 SGHTA and CDR2 FQGNSA. The CDR3 nucleotides read TGTGCCAGCAGCTTTCCAGGGAATGGCTACACCTTC. It codes for CASSFPGNGYTF.

The rearrangement uses TRBV7-2 and TRBJ1-1, with a possible D match to TRBD1 (5 bases). In germline, CDR1 is SGHTA, CDR2 FQGNSA. The CDR3 spans 14 residues. Deletions cut 2 bases from V and 4 bases from J, with 11 bases between. The CDR3 bases are TGTGCCAGCAGCTTAAACCCAGGGTTCACTGAAGCTTTCTTT. Translation: CASSLNPGFTEAFF.

The chain has TRBV27 and TRBJ1-5; D not certain. V lost 1 base and J 6 bases, leaving 10 bases between the germline ends. CDR1 and CDR2 from the germline V gene are MNHEY and SMNVEV (reference sequence). The CDR3 is 14 amino acids. CDR3: CASSLFGEGQPQHF. The CDR3 DNA is TGTGCCAGCAGTTTATTTGGGGAGGGTCAGCCCCAGCATTTT.

The chain links TRBV7-9 to TRBJ1-2; D not resolved. CDR3 length equals 12 residues. CDR1 and CDR2 (germline): SEHNR, FQNEAQ (reference sequence). Trimming removed 1 base at V and 6 bases at J, with 6 bases between. The CDR3 reads CASSLGSNGYTF. As DNA, the CDR3 is TGTGCCAGCAGCTTAGGTTCAAATGGCTACACCTTC. Full variable domain (outside the CDR3, taken from reference TRBV7-9 and TRBJ1-2): DTGVSQNPRHKITKRGQNVTFRCDPISEHNRLYWYRQTLGQGPEFLTYFQNEAQLEKSRLLSDRFSAERPKGSFSTLEIQRTEQGDSAMYLCASSLGSNGYTFGSGTRLTVV.

The chain links TRBV7-9 to TRBJ2-3; 11 bases are shared with TRBD2. The V and J ends lost 1 base and 3 bases, in that order; junction bases with no gene match: 3. The CDR3 contains 16 residues. The V gene's germline CDR1 is SEHNR and CDR2 FQNEAQ (reference sequence). The DNA for the CDR3 is TGTGCCAGCAGCTTAGGTCCTAGCGGGGGGACAGATACGCAGTATTTT. As protein: CASSLGPSGGTDTQYF.

The chain employs TRBV7-3 and TRBJ1-1, with D tentatively TRBD1 (5 bases). The ends were cut back, 5 bases at V and 5 bases at J, with 18 bases in the middle. Germline V gene data show CDR1 as SGHTA and CDR2 as FQGTGA. The CDR3 is 15 residues long. CDR3 in DNA: TGTGCCAGCAGCCCGGGGAGGGGAGAGGGGACTGAAGCTTTCTTT. The encoded protein is CASSPGRGEGTEAFF. The full variable domain, rest sourced from reference TRBV7-3 and TRBJ1-1, is GAGVSQTPSNKVTEKGKYVELRCDPISGHTALYWYRQSLGQGPEFLIYFQGTGAADDSGLPNDRFFAVRPEGSVSTLKIQRTERGDSAVYLCASSPGRGEGTEAFFGQGTRLTVV.

CDR3 sequence (DNA): TGTGCCAGCAGCCAAGCTCAGGGAAGGGCTGAAGCTTTCTTT. Translating it yields CASSQAQGRAEAFF. The chain carries TRBV4-2 and TRBJ1-1, with D perhaps TRBD1 (5 bases). Germline V gene data show CDR1 as LGHNA and CDR2 as YNFKEQ. Trimming took off 1 base at V and 6 bases at J, with 12 bases between the two ends. The CDR3 spans 14 residues.

This chain uses TRBV27 with TRBJ2-4, with D perhaps TRBD1 (6 bases). Looked up from germline, CDR1 is MNHEY and CDR2 is SMNVEV (reference sequence). Trimming shortened V by 2 bases and J by 9 bases, and 14 bases separated the two germline ends. This CDR3 contains 14 residues. CDR3 protein: CASSLLGAHSIQYF. The CDR3, as DNA: TGTGCCAGCAGTTTACTGGGGGCCCACAGCATTCAGTACTTC.

The V gene is TRBV5-4, the J gene TRBJ1-1, with D possibly TRBD1 on 6 matching bases. Germline V gene sequence: CDR1 SGHNT, CDR2 YYREEE (reference sequence). Trimming shortened V by 4 bases and J by 7 bases, and 14 bases separated the two germline ends. The CDR3 spans 13 residues. This CDR3 is CASSVEGEGEAFF. The CDR3 DNA reads as TGTGCCAGCAGCGTTGAGGGGGAGGGTGAAGCTTTCTTT.

This sequence joins TRBV11-2 and TRBJ2-1, with D hard to call. CDR1 and CDR2 from the germline V gene are SGHAT and FQNNGV. This CDR3 region has 13 residues. Trimming cost V 8 bases and J 8 bases, with 16 bases left between them. The CDR3 DNA reads as TGTGCCAGCGACTCGACTGTTAGTGATGAGCAGTTCTTC. This translates into CASDSTVSDEQFF.

V and J are TRBV10-2 and TRBJ2-7; D gene uncertain. The CDR3 is 16 amino acids. Trimming pared 0 bases from V and 4 bases from J, leaving 16 bases between. CDR1 WSHSY and CDR2 SAAADI come from the germline V gene. The CDR3, as DNA: TGCGCCAGCAGTGAGTCTGTCCCCCCGACATTGTACGAGCAGTACTTC. Translating it yields CASSESVPPTLYEQYF.

The chain is built from TRBV7-9 and TRBJ2-7; D is uncertain. The CDR3 is made up of 14 amino acids. The V and J ends lost 1 base and 3 bases respectively, with 10 bases between them. Germline CDR1 SEHNR, CDR2 FQNEAQ (reference sequence). CDR3 protein: CASSLEGGNYEQYF. CDR3 nucleotide sequence: TGTGCCAGCAGCTTAGAAGGCGGAAACTACGAGCAGTACTTC.

The V call is TRBV4-3, the J call TRBJ1-4, with 9 bases aligning to TRBD1. This CDR3 has 16 amino acids. Germline lookup yields CDR1 LGHNA and CDR2 YSLEER. The V gene end was trimmed by 1 base and the J gene end by 7 bases; junction bases not matched to a gene: 7. CDR3 sequence reads: CASSQGRTGVVEKLFF. In DNA, the CDR3 is TGCGCCAGCAGCCAAGGTCGGACAGGGGTAGTTGAAAAACTGTTTTTT.

The chain uses TRBV7-3 and TRBJ1-2; no reliable D call. Germline CDR1 is SGHTA and CDR2 is FQGTGA. The ends were cut back, 5 bases at V and 4 bases at J, with 11 bases in the middle. This CDR3 contains 13 residues. CDR3 protein: CASSGASSYGYTF. The DNA for the CDR3 is TGTGCCAGCAGCGGAGCCTCCTCCTATGGCTACACCTTC.

This chain links TRBV4-1 with TRBJ2-1; 10 nucleotides match TRBD2. Losses at the gene ends were 1 base for V and 9 bases for J; bases not matched to a gene: 15. The CDR3 extends over 18 amino acids. Per germline, CDR1 MGHRA and CDR2 YSYEKL. The CDR3 nucleotides are TGCGCCAGCAGCCAAGTGCAAGCGGGGGGGCCTATCCGGGGTGAGCAGTTCTTC. Translation: CASSQVQAGGPIRGEQFF.